The T cell receptor (beta chain) described here comes from a study of graft-versus-host responses after intestinal transplantation. This clone appeared a single time. The antigen is unknown. Within the sample, other DNA sequences also encode this same CDR3. The CDR3 spans 13 residues. V shed 5 bases and J 4 bases; nucleotides not matched to a gene: 4. CDR1 and CDR2 from the germline V gene are SEHNR and FQNEAQ (reference sequence). Profiling relied on immunoSEQ multiplex PCR, and the TCRdb table lists in-frame clones only, not all of them. The sample yields some 95,000 clones, 91% seen once. This TCR derives from a human donor who received an intestinal transplant. V gene TRBV7-9 combines with J gene TRBJ2-7, with TRBD1 identical over 8 bases. Sequences were derived from unstimulated CD8+ T cells sorted from spleen or lymph node cells, sampled before intestinal transplant. Here the CDR3 reads CASSRQGSYEQYF. CDR3 nucleotide sequence: TGTGCCAGCAGCCGACAGGGGAGTTACGAGCAGTACTTC.